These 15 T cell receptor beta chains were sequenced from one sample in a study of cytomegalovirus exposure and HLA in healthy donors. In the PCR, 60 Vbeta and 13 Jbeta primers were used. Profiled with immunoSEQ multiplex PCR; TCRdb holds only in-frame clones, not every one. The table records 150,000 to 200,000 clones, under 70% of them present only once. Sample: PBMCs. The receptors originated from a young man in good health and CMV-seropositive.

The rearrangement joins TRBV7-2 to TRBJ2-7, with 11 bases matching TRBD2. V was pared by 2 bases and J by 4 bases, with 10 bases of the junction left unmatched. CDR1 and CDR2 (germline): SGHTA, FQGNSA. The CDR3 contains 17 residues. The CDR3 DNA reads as TGTGCCAGCAGCTTAAGGACTAGCGGGTACCCAACTTACGAGCAGTACTTC. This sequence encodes CASSLRTSGYPTYEQYF.

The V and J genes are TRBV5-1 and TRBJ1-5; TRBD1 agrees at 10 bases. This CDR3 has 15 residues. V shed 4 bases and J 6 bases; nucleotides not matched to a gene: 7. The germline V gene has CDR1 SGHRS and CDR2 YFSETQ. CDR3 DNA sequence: TGCGCCAGCAGCGCGACAGGGGGCTTCGGTCAGCCCCAGCATTTT. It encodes CASSATGGFGQPQHF.

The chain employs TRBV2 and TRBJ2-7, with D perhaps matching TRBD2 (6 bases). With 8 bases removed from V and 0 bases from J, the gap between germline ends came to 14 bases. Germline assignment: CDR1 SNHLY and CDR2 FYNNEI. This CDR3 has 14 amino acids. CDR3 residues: CASGAGLLSYEQYF. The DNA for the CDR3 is TGTGCCAGCGGGGCGGGACTGCTCTCCTACGAGCAGTACTTC.

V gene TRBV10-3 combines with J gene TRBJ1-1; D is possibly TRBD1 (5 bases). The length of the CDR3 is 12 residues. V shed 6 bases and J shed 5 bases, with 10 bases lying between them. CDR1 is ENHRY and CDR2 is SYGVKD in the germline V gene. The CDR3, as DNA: TGTGCCATCAGACGGGAGGGGACTGAAGCTTTCTTT. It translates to CAIRREGTEAFF.

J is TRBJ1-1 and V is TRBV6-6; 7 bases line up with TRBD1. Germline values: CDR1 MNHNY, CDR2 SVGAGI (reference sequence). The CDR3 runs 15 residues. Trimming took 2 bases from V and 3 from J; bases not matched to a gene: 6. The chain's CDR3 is CASSYRNRGDTEAFF. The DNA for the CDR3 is TGTGCCAGCAGTTACCGTAACAGGGGTGACACTGAAGCTTTCTTT.

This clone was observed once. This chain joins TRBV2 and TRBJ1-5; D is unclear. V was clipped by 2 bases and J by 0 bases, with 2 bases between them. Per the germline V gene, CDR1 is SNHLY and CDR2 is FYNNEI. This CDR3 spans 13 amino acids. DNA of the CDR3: TGTGCCAGCAGTGAACTTAGCAATCAGCCCCAGCATTTT. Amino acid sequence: CASSELSNQPQHF. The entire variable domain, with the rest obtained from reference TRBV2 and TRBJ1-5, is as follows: EPEVTQTPSHQVTQMGQEVILRCVPISNHLYFYWYRQILGQKVEFLVSFYNNEISEKSEIFDDQFSVERPDGSNFTLKIRSTKLEDSAMYFCASSELSNQPQHFGDGTRLSIL.

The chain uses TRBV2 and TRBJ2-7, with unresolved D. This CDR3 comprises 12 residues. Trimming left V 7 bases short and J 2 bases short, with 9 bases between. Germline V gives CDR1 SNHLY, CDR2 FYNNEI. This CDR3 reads CASKVSAYEQYF. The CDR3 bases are TGTGCCAGCAAGGTCAGCGCCTACGAGCAGTACTTC. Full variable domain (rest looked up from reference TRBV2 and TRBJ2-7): EPEVTQTPSHQVTQMGQEVILRCVPISNHLYFYWYRQILGQKVEFLVSFYNNEISEKSEIFDDQFSVERPDGSNFTLKIRSTKLEDSAMYFCASKVSAYEQYFGPGTRLTVT.

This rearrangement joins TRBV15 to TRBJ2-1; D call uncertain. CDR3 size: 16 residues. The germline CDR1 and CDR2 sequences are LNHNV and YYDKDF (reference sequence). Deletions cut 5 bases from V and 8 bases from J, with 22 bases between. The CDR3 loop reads CATSDSLRLRPDEQFF. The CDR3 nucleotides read TGTGCCACCAGCGACTCTTTGCGGCTACGGCCGGATGAGCAGTTCTTC.

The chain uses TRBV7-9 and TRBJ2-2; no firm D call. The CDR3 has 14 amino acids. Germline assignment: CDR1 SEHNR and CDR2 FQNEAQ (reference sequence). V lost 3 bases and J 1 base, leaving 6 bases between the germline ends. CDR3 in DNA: TGTGCCAGCAGCTTCTACCAGAACACCGGGGAGCTGTTTTTT. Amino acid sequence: CASSFYQNTGELFF.

Here the CDR3 DNA reads TGTGCCAGCAGCTTGCAGGGGGCAGGCACAGATACGCAGTATTTT. This codes for CASSLQGAGTDTQYF. This chain connects TRBV5-6 to TRBJ2-3; TRBD1 matches 8 bases. The V gene end was trimmed by 1 base and the J gene end by 1 base; junction bases not matched to a gene: 2. Looked up from germline, CDR1 is SGHDT and CDR2 is YYEEEE. The CDR3 has 15 amino acids. Together with reference TRBV5-6 and TRBJ2-3, the CDR3 gives the full variable domain: DAGVTQSPTHLIKTRGQQVTLRCSPKSGHDTVSWYQQALGQGPQFIFQYYEEEERQRGNFPDRFSGHQFPNYSSELNVNALLLGDSALYLCASSLQGAGTDTQYFGPGTRLTVL.

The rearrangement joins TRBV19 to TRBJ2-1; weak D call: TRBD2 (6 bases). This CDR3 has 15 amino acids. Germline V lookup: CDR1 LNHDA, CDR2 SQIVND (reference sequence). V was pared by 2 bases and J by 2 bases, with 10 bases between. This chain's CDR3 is CASSILATTYNEQFF. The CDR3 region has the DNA TGTGCCAGTAGTATACTAGCGACAACCTACAATGAGCAGTTCTTC.

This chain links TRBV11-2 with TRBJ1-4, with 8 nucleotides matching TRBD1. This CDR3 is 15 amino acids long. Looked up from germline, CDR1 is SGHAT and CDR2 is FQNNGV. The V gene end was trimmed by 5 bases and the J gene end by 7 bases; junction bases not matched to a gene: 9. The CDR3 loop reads CASSPPGQGIEKLFF. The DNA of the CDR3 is TGTGCCAGCAGCCCGCCAGGACAGGGTATTGAAAAACTGTTTTTT.

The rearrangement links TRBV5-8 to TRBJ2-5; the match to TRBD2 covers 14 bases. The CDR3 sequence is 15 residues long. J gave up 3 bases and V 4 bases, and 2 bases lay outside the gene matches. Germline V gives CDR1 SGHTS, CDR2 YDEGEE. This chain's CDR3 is CASSKGLAGEETQYF. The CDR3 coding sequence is TGTGCCAGCAGCAAGGGACTAGCGGGAGAAGAGACCCAGTACTTC.

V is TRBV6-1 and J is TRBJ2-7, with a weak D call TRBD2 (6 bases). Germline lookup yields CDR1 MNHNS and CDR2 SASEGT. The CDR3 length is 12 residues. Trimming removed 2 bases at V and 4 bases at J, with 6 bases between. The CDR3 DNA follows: TGTGCCAGCAGTGAACGGGGGTACGAGCAGTACTTC. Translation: CASSERGYEQYF.

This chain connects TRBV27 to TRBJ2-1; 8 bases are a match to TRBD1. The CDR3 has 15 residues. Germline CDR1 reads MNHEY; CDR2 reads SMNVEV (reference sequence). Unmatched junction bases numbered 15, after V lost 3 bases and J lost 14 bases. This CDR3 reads CASSFVRQGHRKKFF. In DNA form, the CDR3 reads TGTGCCAGCAGTTTCGTCCGACAGGGGCATCGGAAAAAGTTCTTC.